This T cell receptor beta chain emerged from a study of control samples from healthy donors and cancer patients (dated by TCRdb to about 2020). In its sample, this clone was seen a few times. No cognate antigen has been identified for it. Base qualities are not recorded, but no much larger clone differs from it by a single base. Reading the germline V gene (reference sequence) gives CDR1 LGHDT and CDR2 YNNKEL. V was cut back by 6 bases and J by 2 bases, leaving a gap of 15 bases between them. The CDR3, cysteine through phenylalanine, is 15 amino acids long. CDR3 DNA is the only sequence kept; it has 45 bases, read in frame from the first base. Library method: the immunoSEQ multiplex PCR assay. This immuneACCESS table, as held by TCRdb, lists in-frame sequences with V and J called but not all clones. Of the missing ones, under half trace to an unresolved V gene in checked studies; the others have no known cause. Within this sample are some 120,000 clones, with more than 75% of them counted one time only. The ten largest clones add up to about 3% of the sample.

This TCR came from a man aged 60-69 years in good health. Sequences were obtained from blood. The rearrangement joined TRBV3-1 (or the pseudogene TRBV3-2) to TRBJ2-3, with the identity of the D gene unclear. The DNA sequence follows: TGTGCCAGCAGTCCTTATACTAAATCCACAGATACGCAGTATTTT. It specifies CASSPYTKSTDTQYF.